This T cell receptor beta chain was documented in a study of shared clonotypes between healthy human individuals. Regarding the study as a whole: Some naive CD4 clonotypes, about 5.5%, turned up in common across several donors.

In regard to this clone: Antigen unknown.

V dropped 2 bases and J dropped 4; count of bases not matched to a gene: 6. This CDR3 is built from 16 residues. Germline CDR1 is MGHRA and CDR2 is YSYEKL. TCRdb's table, derived via immunoSEQ multiplex PCR, lists solely in-frame clones and lacks some. The sample contains around 2.5 million clones, roughly 93% of which appear only once. This chain connects TRBV4-1 to TRBJ2-2; TRBD1 matches 8 bases. The sequence derives from a man between 18 and 29 years old in good health. Some clones in this sample may be carry-over from other donors' samples. Sequencing was carried out using naive CD4+ T cells from PBMCs. Subset meaning: CD45RA+ positively selected. The CDR3 DNA sequence: TGCGCCAGCAGCCAAAGGGGGGACAGGTCCACCGGGGAGCTGTTTTTT. It specifies CASSQRGDRSTGELFF.